The source of this T cell receptor (beta chain) is a study of control samples from healthy donors and cancer patients. The CDR3 is 16 amino acids. In germline, CDR1 is MDHEN, CDR2 SYDVKM. V lost 5 bases, J lost 9 bases, and 12 bases stayed unmatched. This table comes from immunoSEQ multiplex PCR, and its TCRdb copy is limited to in-frame clones, with some not included. The table includes 70,000 to 90,000 clones, around 94% detected once. The chain links TRBV28 to TRBJ1-6; 8 nucleotides match TRBD1. Material for sequencing was blood. The sequence was obtained from a woman aged 18-30 years in good health. The CDR3 DNA reads as TGTGCCAGCAGTACCCCGGACAGGGTAGATGGTTCACCCCTCCACTTT. The encoded protein is CASSTPDRVDGSPLHF. The complete variable domain, with remaining parts taken from reference TRBV28 and TRBJ1-6, reads DVKVTQSSRYLVKRTGEKVFLECVQDMDHENMFWYRQDPGLGLRLIYFSYDVKMKEKGDIPEGYSVSREKKERFSLILESASTNQTSMYLCASSTPDRVDGSPLHFGNGTRLTVT.